One sample yielded the 8 T cell receptor beta chains listed below, sequenced in a study of blood T cell repertoires in COVID-19. Method: immunoSEQ multiplex PCR; TCRdb's copy keeps in-frame clones and lacks some. Of 350,000 to 450,000 clones listed, around nine tenths are singletons. The source material was PBMCs or T cells enriched from blood (not recorded which). These receptors all stem from a woman aged 25 to 39 who had recovered from COVID-19.

The V and J genes are TRBV5-4 and TRBJ2-2, with 9 bases that match TRBD2. This CDR3 spans 15 amino acids. V was clipped by 0 bases and J by 5 bases; unmatched bases: 2. Germline V gene sequence: CDR1 SGHNT, CDR2 YYREEE (reference sequence). As DNA, the CDR3 is TGTGCCAGCAGCTTGGTGACTAGCGGAACCGGGGAGCTGTTTTTT. Translation gives CASSLVTSGTGELFF. The complete variable domain, with remaining parts taken from reference TRBV5-4 and TRBJ2-2, reads ETGVTQSPTHLIKTRGQQVTLRCSSQSGHNTVSWYQQALGQGPQFIFQYYREEENGRGNFPPRFSGLQFPNYSSELNVNALELDDSALYLCASSLVTSGTGELFFGEGSRLTVL.

This sequence joins TRBV7-2 and TRBJ1-5, with 7 bases matching TRBD1. The V gene's germline CDR1 is SGHTA and CDR2 FQGNSA. This CDR3 has 16 amino acids. V gave up 2 bases and J gave up 4 bases; unmatched junction bases: 8. CDR3 protein: CASSLRVGGPNQPQHF. Written as DNA, the CDR3 is TGTGCCAGCAGCTTACGGGTAGGGGGCCCTAATCAGCCCCAGCATTTT.

The rearrangement joins TRBV5-1 to TRBJ1-3; the match to TRBD1 covers 7 bases. This CDR3 contains 17 residues. Germline CDR1 and CDR2: SGHRS and YFSETQ. J gave up 3 bases and V 0 bases, and 9 bases lay outside the gene matches. CDR3 nucleotides: TGCGCCAGCAGCTTGGTTGAAGGGGGCGCTTATGGAAACACCATATATTTT. This gives the protein CASSLVEGGAYGNTIYF.

The chain uses TRBV2 and TRBJ2-1, with 9 bases aligning to TRBD2. Germline values: CDR1 SNHLY, CDR2 FYNNEI. V shed 7 bases and J 4 bases; nucleotides not matched to a gene: 20. This CDR3 comprises 19 residues. CDR3 DNA: TGTGCCAGCACCTCAACCCCTAGCGGGACGTCCCCCTCTTACAATGAGCAGTTCTTC. As protein: CASTSTPSGTSPSYNEQFF.

The V gene is TRBV7-8, the J gene TRBJ1-3; D not certain. This CDR3 spans 16 amino acids. Deletions cut 1 base from V and 0 bases from J, with 10 bases between. Germline V CDR1 and CDR2: SGHVS, FQNEAQ. In nucleotides, the CDR3 is TGTGCCAGCAGCTTAGAGCATAGATCCTCTGGAAACACCATATATTTT. This codes for CASSLEHRSSGNTIYF.

This chain joins TRBV2 and TRBJ1-6; possibly TRBD1 for D (5 bases). Per the germline V gene, CDR1 is SNHLY and CDR2 is FYNNEI. CDR3 length: 15 residues. Trimming stripped 7 bases from V and 6 bases from J, with 16 bases between. DNA for the CDR3: TGTGCCAGCACCGAGGTGGACACGACTAATTCACCCCTCCACTTT. Its translation: CASTEVDTTNSPLHF.

The gene calls are TRBV28 and TRBJ2-7; 7 bases align to TRBD2. With 3 bases clipped from V and 5 bases from J, the junction kept 7 bases outside the gene matches. Germline V gene sequence: CDR1 MDHEN, CDR2 SYDVKM. This CDR3 contains 14 residues. CDR3 region: CASSLRGILDEQYF. CDR3 sequence (DNA): TGTGCCAGCAGTTTGCGGGGGATCCTAGACGAGCAGTACTTC.

Worth noting for this clone: In this CDR3 the conserved last residue, phenylalanine or tryptophan, is missing, so a read error is likely. V is TRBV7-9 and J is TRBJ1-1, with 7 bases lining up with TRBD1. J lost 3 bases, V lost 4 bases, and 11 bases had no gene match. This CDR3 comprises 16 residues. The V gene's germline CDR1 is SEHNR and CDR2 FQNEAQ (reference sequence). Here the CDR3 DNA reads TGTGCCAGCAGCTCTATGGGACAGCTCGTTCACACTGAAGCTTTCCTT. It translates to CASSSMGQLVHTEAFL.